The entry that follows covers one TCR beta chain sequence. Original methodology: Estimation of nucleated cell counts was performed using reference gene primer amplification. TCRdb keeps only in-frame clones here, not all; method: immunoSEQ multiplex PCR. V and J calls and clone size come straight from that table; D and trimming were deduced from the DNA. This table holds some 50,000 clones, around four fifths found once. These data come from a study of blood T cell repertoires in COVID-19. About the study: The study drew acute and convalescent COVID-19 samples from the United States, Italy and Spain. In each case, the material was cDNA or gDNA derived from T cells, B-cell-depleted T cells, or PBMCs.

Trimming at V came to 1 base and at J to 5 bases, leaving 5 bases not matched to a gene. Germline V lookup: CDR1 SGHVS, CDR2 FQNEAQ. This CDR3 contains 16 residues. This sequence originates from a man aged 50-59 years with acute or convalescent COVID-19. Sequenced material: peripheral blood. V gene TRBV7-8 combines with J gene TRBJ2-1, with 10 bases matching TRBD2. Here the CDR3 reads CASSLVGLAGDNEQFF. CDR3 nucleotide sequence: TGTGCCAGCAGCTTAGTAGGGCTAGCGGGAGACAATGAGCAGTTCTTC.